This TCR beta chain stems from a study of graft-versus-host responses after intestinal transplantation. Regarding this clone: Its antigen is still unknown.

Findings and limits, study-wide: Allografts of one patient group, those with graft-donor T cell macrochimerism, had high graft-versus-host to host-versus-graft clonal ratios. Recipient-marrow GvH clones were detected, some having first appeared in ileum or blood.

Some clones are missing from TCRdb's copy, which holds only in-frame ones; the method was immunoSEQ multiplex PCR. The sample carries roughly 46,000 clones, 85% to 95% recorded once. V was trimmed by 0 bases and J by 7 bases, leaving 7 bases between them. The CDR3 runs 13 residues. Germline-derived CDR1 and CDR2 are MGHDK and SYGVNS. The TCR was taken from a human patient who received an intestinal transplant, so some T cells may come from the graft donor. This rearrangement joins TRBV25-1 to TRBJ2-1; a weak D match, TRBD1 (6 bases). The material was PBMCs, obtained about 800 days after a first intestinal transplant, on the day of a second. The CDR3 here is CASSEYTGNEQFF. In DNA, the CDR3 is TGTGCCAGCAGTGAATATACAGGGAATGAGCAGTTCTTC.